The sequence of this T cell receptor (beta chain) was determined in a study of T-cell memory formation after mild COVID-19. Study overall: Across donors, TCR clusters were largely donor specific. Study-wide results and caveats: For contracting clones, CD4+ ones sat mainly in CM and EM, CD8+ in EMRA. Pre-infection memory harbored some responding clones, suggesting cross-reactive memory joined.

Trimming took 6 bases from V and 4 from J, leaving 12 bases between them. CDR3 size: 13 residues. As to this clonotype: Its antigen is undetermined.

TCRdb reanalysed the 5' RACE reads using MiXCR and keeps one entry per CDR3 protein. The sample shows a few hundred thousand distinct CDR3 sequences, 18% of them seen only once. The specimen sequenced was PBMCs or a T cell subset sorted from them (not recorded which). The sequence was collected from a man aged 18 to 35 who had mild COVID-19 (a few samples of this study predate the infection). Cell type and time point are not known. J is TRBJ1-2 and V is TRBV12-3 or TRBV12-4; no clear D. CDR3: CASRQQAGYGYTF. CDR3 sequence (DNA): TGTGCCAGCAGACAACAAGCAGGCTATGGCTACACCTTC.